What follows are 25 T cell receptor beta chains derived from one specimen sequenced in a study of patients and donors after allogeneic stem cell transplantation (dated by TCRdb to 2020 to 2021). Library creation used RT-PCR. The instrument given in TCRdb is NextSeq 550. The public reads were reanalyzed by TCRdb: fastp trimming at Q25, MiXCR alignment, in-frame beta chains only. Rows with a matching CDR3 protein are joined into one entry that keeps the most common DNA and genes. The sample includes roughly 940,000 distinct CDR3 sequences, with about a sixth observed a single time. 6% of the sample is in the top ten clones. The sequenced material came from blood, either unsorted or a sorted T cell fraction (not recorded which). Receptors were obtained from a human donor who was either an allogeneic HSCT recipient or a stem cell or donor lymphocyte infusion donor (not recorded which). It is not recorded whose cells these are; they may come from a transplant donor.

This clonotype was seen a handful of times. The genes are TRBV12-3 or TRBV12-4 and TRBJ2-1, with 15 bases fitting TRBD2. The CDR3 length is 15 residues. Trimming removed 6 bases from V and 6 bases from J; junction bases left unmatched: 3. CDR3 amino acids: CASRRGLAGGNEQFF. The CDR3 nucleotides are TGTGCCAGCAGAAGGGGACTAGCGGGAGGCAATGAGCAGTTCTTC.

This clonotype showed up many times. A junction end diverges from the germline sequence, so it may reflect a read error. The V gene is TRBV5-1, the J gene TRBJ1-2, with 7 bases lining up with TRBD1. The CDR3 is made up of 13 amino acids. CDR1 is SGHRS, CDR2 YFSETQ, per germline. In nucleotides, the CDR3 is TGTGCCAGCAGCGTCGACAGGGACTATGGCTACACCTTC. Translation: CASSVDRDYGYTF.

This clonotype occurred a few times. The chain's CDR3 is CASSQDLNYSGRAYEQYF. The CDR3 nucleotides are TGCGCCAGCAGCCAAGATCTCAATTATAGCGGGAGAGCCTACGAGCAGTACTTC. This chain joins TRBV4-1 and TRBJ2-7; 9 nucleotides align to TRBD2. This CDR3 has 18 residues. The trim removed 0 bases at V and 2 bases at J, leaving 11 bases unmatched. The germline V gene encodes CDR1 MGHRA and CDR2 YSYEKL.

V is TRBV7-3 and J is TRBJ2-3; D is possibly TRBD1 or TRBD2 (6 bases each). Trimming left V 5 bases short and J 2 bases short, with 17 bases between. The CDR3 has 16 amino acids. CDR1 is SGHTA and CDR2 is FQGTGA in the germline V gene. CDR3 coding DNA: TGTGCCAGCAGCGCTAAGAGTCCGGGGGCCACAGATACGCAGTATTTT. Its protein product is CASSAKSPGATDTQYF.

V is TRBV12-3 or TRBV12-4 and J is TRBJ1-1; TRBD1 matches 7 bases. V shed 3 bases, J shed 2 bases, and the junction held 12 bases outside the gene matches. CDR3 size: 17 residues. DNA for the CDR3: TGTGCCAGCAGTTTCAGTCCAGGGGGTGGAGTAAACACTGAAGCTTTCTTT. Amino acid sequence: CASSFSPGGGVNTEAFF.

This clonotype has ten or more counts. The rearrangement uses TRBV7-2 and TRBJ1-3; 10 bases align to TRBD1. The junction had 4 bases not matched to a gene; V was cut back by 4 bases and J by 7 bases. CDR1 and CDR2 (germline): SGHTA, FQGNSA. The CDR3 sequence is 14 residues long. CDR3: CASSYPGQGNTIYF. DNA of the CDR3: TGTGCCAGCAGCTACCCGGGACAGGGGAACACCATATATTTT.

The chain combines TRBV12-3 or TRBV12-4 with TRBJ2-7, with D perhaps matching TRBD1 or TRBD2 (7 bases each). V was trimmed by 7 bases and J by 2 bases, leaving 24 bases between them. This CDR3 has 17 amino acids. The CDR3, as DNA: TGTGCCAGCACTAACCAAAGGGGGCTAGCGGAGGCCTACGAGCAGTACTTC. Its protein product is CASTNQRGLAEAYEQYF.

About this clonotype itself: Germline and junction disagree at one end, which may indicate a read error. The chain links TRBV9 to TRBJ1-2; no firm D call. Germline V gene sequence: CDR1 SGDLS, CDR2 YYNGEE. This CDR3 region has 12 residues. CDR3 sequence: CASNVDTGGYTF. The CDR3 nucleotides read TGTGCCAGCAACGTAGATACGGGTGGCTACACCTTC.

The chain carries TRBV7-6 and TRBJ2-7, with a possible D match to TRBD1 (5 bases). Trimming cost V 5 bases and J 2 bases, with 10 bases left between them. The length of the CDR3 is 13 residues. Per germline, CDR1 SGHVS and CDR2 FNYEAQ. The CDR3 nucleotides read TGTGCCAGCAGCGCACAGACAGCCTACGAGCAGTACTTC. Translation: CASSAQTAYEQYF.

This clonotype was detected only a few times. The chain has TRBV5-1 and TRBJ2-1; 8 bases fit TRBD1. The CDR3 extends over 15 amino acids. The ends lost 0 bases at V and 9 bases at J; junction bases unmatched: 8. Germline CDR1 SGHRS, CDR2 YFSETQ. CDR3 loop: CASSLVAGGGGEQFF. CDR3 DNA: TGCGCCAGCAGCTTGGTGGCAGGGGGCGGTGGTGAGCAGTTCTTC.

This chain links TRBV29-1 with TRBJ2-5, with TRBD2 as a possible D gene (7 bases). CDR3 length equals 14 residues. The ends were cut back, 2 bases at V and 1 base at J, with 11 bases in the middle. Germline V CDR1 and CDR2: SQVTM, ANQGSEA. The DNA of the CDR3 is TGCAGCGTTGAAAGGGGGGGGAGCCAAGAGACCCAGTACTTC. Its protein product is CSVERGGSQETQYF.

This clonotype has a handful of counts. The chain has TRBV19 and TRBJ2-1; TRBD2 matches at 8 bases. The CDR3 spans 15 residues. Germline assignment: CDR1 LNHDA and CDR2 SQIVND (reference sequence). V lost 6 bases and J lost 9; bases outside the gene matches: 13. For the CDR3, the DNA is TGTGCCAGTAGAGGAAGCGGGACTAGGTGGGGTGAGCAGTTCTTC. It specifies CASRGSGTRWGEQFF.

The chain couples TRBV20-1 to TRBJ1-1, with D perhaps TRBD1 (6 bases). Germline V lookup: CDR1 DFQATT, CDR2 SNEGSKA (reference sequence). V lost 3 bases to trimming and J lost 0 bases, with 14 bases between them. This CDR3 comprises 15 residues. CDR3 sequence reads: CSARGEGGMNTEAFF. The CDR3 DNA reads TGCAGTGCTAGGGGGGAGGGGGGCATGAACACTGAAGCTTTCTTT.

This clonotype occurred a few times. The chain is built from TRBV9 and TRBJ2-1, with 15 bases that match TRBD2. J was trimmed by 8 bases and V by 5 bases; bases with no gene match: 8. Germline CDR1 reads SGDLS; CDR2 reads YYNGEE. The CDR3 totals 16 residues. As DNA, the CDR3 is TGTGCCAGCAGTCGGACTAGCGGGAGGGCAAACCATGAGCAGTTCTTC. Translating it yields CASSRTSGRANHEQFF.

The chain has TRBV12-3 or TRBV12-4 and TRBJ1-1; tentatively, D is TRBD1 (5 bases). The CDR3 is 17 amino acids. The V gene lost 3 bases and the J gene lost 1 base, with 18 bases spanning the gap. This chain's CDR3 is CASSFSRGFGGNTEAFF. The CDR3 nucleotides are TGTGCCAGCAGTTTTAGCCGGGGGTTCGGGGGGAACACTGAAGCTTTCTTT.

The rearrangement joins TRBV25-1 to TRBJ2-1; D gene ambiguous. CDR3 length: 15 amino acids. CDR1 MGHDK and CDR2 SYGVNS come from the germline V gene. V shed 8 bases and J shed 2 bases, with 16 bases lying between them. This CDR3 is CASQGRTRPYNEQFF. CDR3 coding DNA: TGTGCCAGCCAAGGCAGAACCCGCCCCTACAATGAGCAGTTCTTC.

The rearrangement joins TRBV6-1 to TRBJ2-7, with 9 bases fitting TRBD1. The CDR3 loop spans 15 amino acids. V lost 6 bases and J lost 10; bases outside the gene matches: 16. Germline V CDR1 and CDR2: MNHNS, SASEGT. The CDR3 loop is CASRPPPGQGGTQYF. DNA for the CDR3: TGTGCCAGCAGACCACCACCGGGACAGGGTGGGACACAGTACTTC.

This rearrangement joins TRBV18 to TRBJ2-5; D is ambiguous. The CDR3 is 14 amino acids. Trimming stripped 3 bases from V and 5 bases from J, with 13 bases between. In germline, CDR1 is KGHSH, CDR2 LQKENI. The CDR3 DNA reads as TGTGCCAGCTCACCTAGTCGACTTTCCGAGACCCAGTACTTC. Translated, it gives CASSPSRLSETQYF.

This clonotype showed up many times. The rearrangement links TRBV5-1 to TRBJ2-5, with 8 bases aligning to TRBD1. This CDR3 has 14 amino acids. The V segment lost 0 bases and the J segment 4 bases; nucleotides outside the gene matches: 2. Germline lookup yields CDR1 SGHRS and CDR2 YFSETQ. The CDR3 DNA reads TGCGCCAGCAGCTTGGCCGGACAGGGAGAGACCCAGTACTTC. This translates into CASSLAGQGETQYF.

This clonotype was detected a few times. V is TRBV6-5 and J is TRBJ2-3; TRBD1 is a possible D gene (6 bases). Germline CDR1 and CDR2: MNHEY and SVGAGI. Trimming took 0 bases from V and 5 from J, leaving 15 bases between them. The CDR3 extends over 16 amino acids. CDR3 nucleotide sequence: TGTGCCAGCAGTTACTCTCCCTTTTACAGGGAAGATACGCAGTATTTT. Translation: CASSYSPFYREDTQYF.

This clonotype was picked up a small number of times. This rearrangement joins TRBV12-5 to TRBJ2-7; TRBD1 might be the D (5 bases). Per the germline V gene, CDR1 is LGHNT and CDR2 is FRNRAP. With 6 bases removed from V and 4 bases from J, the gap between germline ends came to 22 bases. The CDR3 totals 16 residues. The CDR3 nucleotides read TGTGCTAGTGGCCCCTCTTCCGACCCAGGGATTTACGAGCAGTACTTC. Translating gives CASGPSSDPGIYEQYF.

This chain joins TRBV12-3 or TRBV12-4 and TRBJ1-1; 9 bases agree with TRBD1. Losses at the gene ends were 5 bases for V and 0 bases for J; bases not matched to a gene: 10. The CDR3 loop spans 17 amino acids. The CDR3 DNA sequence: TGTGCCAGCAGTCAAACGACAGGGGGAATAATGAACACTGAAGCTTTCTTT. This encodes CASSQTTGGIMNTEAFF.

This clonotype was seen a single time. V is TRBV4-2 and J is TRBJ2-7; the match to TRBD2 covers 12 bases. The ends lost 1 base at V and 9 bases at J; junction bases unmatched: 10. CDR1 and CDR2 from the germline V gene are LGHNA and YNFKEQ. CDR3 length: 16 residues. The DNA of the CDR3 is TGTGCCAGCAGCCAAGCCTTCAAGACTAGCGGGAGTCGGCAGTACTTC. Translation: CASSQAFKTSGSRQYF.

This clonotype came up a few times. The chain combines TRBV10-3 with TRBJ2-2; D is unresolved. The germline CDR1 and CDR2 sequences are ENHRY and SYGVKD. The V and J ends lost 8 bases and 4 bases respectively, with 5 bases between them. This CDR3 region has 11 residues. CDR3 in DNA: TGTGCCATCTTTAGCACCGGGGAGCTGTTTTTT. Residues: CAIFSTGELFF.

The chain uses TRBV5-1 and TRBJ2-3; D possibly corresponds to TRBD2 (7 bases). Germline-derived CDR1 and CDR2 are SGHRS and YFSETQ. CDR3 length: 14 residues. Deletions cut 2 bases from V and 10 bases from J, with 17 bases between. CDR3 residues: CASSLGGGAEPQYF. As DNA, the CDR3 is TGCGCCAGCAGCTTAGGAGGGGGGGCGGAACCGCAGTATTTT. The whole variable domain, filled in from reference TRBV5-1 and TRBJ2-3, reads KAGVTQTPRYLIKTRGQQVTLSCSPISGHRSVSWYQQTPGQGLQFLFEYFSETQRNKGNFPGRFSGRQFSNSRSEMNVSTLELGDSALYLCASSLGGGAEPQYFGPGTRLTVL.